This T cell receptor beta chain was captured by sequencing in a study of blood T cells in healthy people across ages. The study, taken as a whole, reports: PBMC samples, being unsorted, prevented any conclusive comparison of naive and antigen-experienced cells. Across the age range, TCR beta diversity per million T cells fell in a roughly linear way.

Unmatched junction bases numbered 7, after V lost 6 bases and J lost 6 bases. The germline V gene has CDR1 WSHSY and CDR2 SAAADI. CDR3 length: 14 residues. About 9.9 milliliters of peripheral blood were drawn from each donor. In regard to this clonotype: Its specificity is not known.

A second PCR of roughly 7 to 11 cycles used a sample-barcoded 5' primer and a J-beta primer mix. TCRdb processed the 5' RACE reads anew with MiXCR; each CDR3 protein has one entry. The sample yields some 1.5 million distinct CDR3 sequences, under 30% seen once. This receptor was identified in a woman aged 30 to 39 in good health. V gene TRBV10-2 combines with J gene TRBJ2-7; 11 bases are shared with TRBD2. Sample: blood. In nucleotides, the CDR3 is TGCGCCAGCAGACCAGCTAGCGGGGGGAGCGAGCAGTACTTC. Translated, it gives CASRPASGGSEQYF.